The sequence of this TCR beta chain was determined in a study of response to subunit inactivated influenza vaccine. The CDR3 is made up of 16 amino acids. The V end lost 8 bases, the J end lost 4 bases, and 25 bases lay between the germline ends. CDR1 DFQATT and CDR2 SNEGSKA come from the germline V gene (reference sequence). This clonotype was recorded at least ten times. Its antigen is unknown. MiXCR was run by TCRdb on the RT-PCR reads, yielding one entry per CDR3 protein. The sample holds 550,000 to 800,000 distinct CDR3 sequences, approximately 14% seen once. Study-level findings and limits: With each seasonal influenza vaccination, the authors suggested, few new T cells are recruited.

The V call is TRBV20-1, the J call TRBJ2-3, with D possibly being TRBD2 (6 bases). The material was PBMCs from blood, obtained 12 days after vaccination. The receptor was derived from a man in his fifties who received an inactivated influenza vaccine. The CDR3 DNA is TGCAGTACGACGGGACTTCCGGCCCGCATCGCAGATACGCAGTATTTT. This codes for CSTTGLPARIADTQYF.